This T cell receptor beta chain was found in a study of blood T cell repertoires in COVID-19. Looking at the study overall: Researchers got acute and convalescent COVID-19 samples from the United States, Italy and Spain. Sample material is recorded as cDNA or gDNA derived from T cells, B-cell-depleted T cells, or PBMCs.

As originally analysed: Reference gene primer amplification gave nucleated cell count estimates. Assay used: immunoSEQ multiplex PCR; TCRdb lists only in-frame clones, some missing. The V and J calls and clone size are taken from that table; D and trimming were inferred from the DNA. The table shows 200,000 to 250,000 clones, with approximately 87% occurring only once. What was sequenced was peripheral blood. This clonotype originated in a man in his fifties or sixties who had recovered from COVID-19.

CDR3 DNA: TGTGCCAGCAGTTACTCGACACAGGGGGCCTACGAGCAGTACTTC. Protein product: CASSYSTQGAYEQYF. The V and J genes are TRBV6-5 and TRBJ2-7; 8 bases fit TRBD1. Germline CDR1 and CDR2: MNHEY and SVGAGI. After removal of 0 bases from V and 2 bases from J, the junction contained 3 bases not matched to a gene. The CDR3 sequence is 15 residues long.